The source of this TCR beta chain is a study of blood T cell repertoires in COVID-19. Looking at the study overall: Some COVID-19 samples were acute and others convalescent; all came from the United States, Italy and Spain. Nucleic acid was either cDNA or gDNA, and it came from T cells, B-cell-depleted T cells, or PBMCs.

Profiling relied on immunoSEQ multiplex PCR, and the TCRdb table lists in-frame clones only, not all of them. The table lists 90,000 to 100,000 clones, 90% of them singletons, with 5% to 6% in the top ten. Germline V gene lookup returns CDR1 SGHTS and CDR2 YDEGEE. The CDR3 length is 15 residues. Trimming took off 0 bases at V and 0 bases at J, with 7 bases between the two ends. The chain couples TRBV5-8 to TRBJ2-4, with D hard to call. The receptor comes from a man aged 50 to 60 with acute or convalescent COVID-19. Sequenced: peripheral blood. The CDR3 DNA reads TGTGCCAGCAGCTTGGGTATACTAGCCAAAAACATTCAGTACTTC. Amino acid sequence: CASSLGILAKNIQYF.